These 17 T cell receptor beta chains originate from one sample sequenced in a study of OX40 agonist ivuxolimab in advanced cancers. Some clones are missing from TCRdb's copy, which holds only in-frame ones; the method was immunoSEQ multiplex PCR. The table shows around 60,000 clones, with around 93% occurring only once. The sample here was CD4+ or CD8+ T cells sorted from blood, taken in a trial of the OX40 agonist ivuxolimab. These receptors were collected from an adult with an advanced solid tumor such as melanoma, head and neck, liver or kidney cancer.

The V call is TRBV30, the J call TRBJ2-3; no definite D call. The CDR3 length is 21 residues. V was pared by 1 base and J by 0 bases, with 29 bases between. CDR1 and CDR2 (germline): GTSNPN, SVGIG (reference sequence). CDR3: CAWSGQTRVGTRDTSTDTQYF. The CDR3 nucleotides are TGTGCCTGGAGTGGACAAACGCGTGTGGGTACGAGAGACACTAGCACAGATACGCAGTATTTT.

The V and J genes are TRBV5-6 and TRBJ1-2; 8 positions match TRBD1. This CDR3 spans 16 amino acids. Per germline, CDR1 SGHDT and CDR2 YYEEEE. J lost 5 bases, V lost 6 bases, and 15 bases had no gene match. CDR3 sequence reads: CASTRTGQGGYYGYTF. The CDR3 region has the DNA TGTGCCAGCACACGAACCGGACAGGGTGGTTATTATGGCTACACCTTC.

The rearrangement joins TRBV4-3 to TRBJ1-6; D gene uncertain. The germline V gene has CDR1 LGHNA and CDR2 YSLEER. This CDR3 comprises 12 residues. Trimming took 2 bases from V and 5 from J, leaving 1 base between them. The CDR3: CASSQNNSPLHF. DNA for the CDR3: TGCGCCAGCAGCCAAAATAATTCACCCCTCCACTTT.

This chain joins TRBV19 and TRBJ1-5; D may be TRBD1 (5 bases). The CDR3 extends over 14 amino acids. V lost 3 bases to trimming and J lost 1 base, with 7 bases between them. Germline values: CDR1 LNHDA, CDR2 SQIVND (reference sequence). Here the CDR3 DNA reads TGTGCCAGTAGTATCAGGGAGAGCAATCAGCCCCAGCATTTT. This gives the protein CASSIRESNQPQHF.

This clone was counted between two and nine times. The CDR3: CAWSALVGSAGANVLTF. In DNA form, the CDR3 reads TGTGCCTGGAGTGCCCTCGTCGGCAGCGCTGGGGCCAACGTCCTGACTTTC. This chain uses TRBV30 with TRBJ2-6; no clear D. The CDR3 is 17 amino acids. V was cut by 1 base and J by 2 bases, with 15 bases left in between. Germline CDR1 reads GTSNPN; CDR2 reads SVGIG (reference sequence).

The genes are TRBV6-1 and TRBJ2-1; 12 nucleotides match TRBD2. The CDR3 contains 15 residues. CDR1 is MNHNS, CDR2 SASEGT, per germline. V lost 7 bases to trimming and J lost 3 bases; unmatched junction nucleotides: 4. The CDR3 here is CASTPLAGGYNEQFF. Here the CDR3 DNA reads TGTGCCAGCACCCCACTAGCGGGGGGCTACAATGAGCAGTTCTTC.

In its sample, this clone ranks as medium-sized. The chain is built from TRBV9 and TRBJ1-6; D perhaps matches TRBD1 (5 bases). Germline V CDR1 and CDR2: SGDLS, YYNGEE. V was pared by 0 bases and J by 10 bases, with 14 bases between. The CDR3 runs to 15 residues. CDR3 loop: CASSVGGQGSSPLHF. The CDR3 nucleotides are TGTGCCAGCAGCGTAGGGGGTCAGGGTAGCTCACCCCTCCACTTT. The whole variable domain, filled in from reference TRBV9 and TRBJ1-6, reads DSGVTQTPKHLITATGQRVTLRCSPRSGDLSVYWYQQSLDQGLQFLIQYYNGEERAKGNILERFSAQQFPDLHSELNLSSLELGDSALYFCASSVGGQGSSPLHFGNGTRLTVT.

The J gene is TRBJ1-4, the V gene TRBV15; D is ambiguous. CDR3 length: 12 amino acids. CDR1 and CDR2 from the germline V gene are LNHNV and YYDKDF (reference sequence). Trimming cost V 1 base and J 6 bases, with 3 bases left between them. CDR3 region: CATSRVDEKLFF. In DNA, the CDR3 is TGTGCCACCAGCAGAGTGGATGAAAAACTGTTTTTT.

The chain links TRBV18 to TRBJ2-5; D remains ambiguous. Looked up from germline, CDR1 is KGHSH and CDR2 is LQKENI. The CDR3 covers 12 residues. With 0 bases removed from V and 9 bases from J, the gap between germline ends came to 8 bases. For the CDR3, the DNA is TGTGCCAGCTCACCACCGGTTGGGGCCCAGTACTTC. Translation gives CASSPPVGAQYF.

The V call is TRBV19, the J call TRBJ2-7; TRBD1 aligns across 7 bases. Germline CDR1 reads LNHDA; CDR2 reads SQIVND (reference sequence). This CDR3 region has 14 residues. Trimming cost V 6 bases and J 2 bases; bases outside gene matches: 7. This CDR3 is CASSSGTAAYEQYF. CDR3 nucleotide sequence: TGTGCCAGTAGCTCAGGGACAGCTGCCTACGAGCAGTACTTC.

The CDR3: CASSQDGGQAGGYTF. The CDR3, as DNA: TGCGCCAGCAGCCAAGATGGGGGACAGGCTGGTGGCTACACCTTC. The chain employs TRBV4-3 and TRBJ1-2; 8 nucleotides agree with TRBD1. Looked up from germline, CDR1 is LGHNA and CDR2 is YSLEER. The trim removed 0 bases at V and 7 bases at J, leaving 7 bases unmatched. This CDR3 spans 15 amino acids.

The chain combines TRBV29-1 with TRBJ2-1, with 7 bases matching TRBD1. CDR3 size: 12 residues. CDR1 and CDR2 from the germline V gene are SQVTM and ANQGSEA. Trimming took 8 bases from V and 3 from J; bases not matched to a gene: 4. The CDR3 region is CSLGQVYNEQFF. The CDR3, as DNA: TGCAGCCTTGGACAGGTCTACAATGAGCAGTTCTTC.

This clone showed up just once. V is TRBV10-3 and J is TRBJ2-1; 9 nucleotides line up with TRBD2. The CDR3 extends over 15 amino acids. J lost 9 bases, V lost 3 bases, and 9 bases had no gene match. In germline, CDR1 is ENHRY, CDR2 SYGVKD. In DNA form, the CDR3 reads TGTGCCATCAGTGAAGGGTCTAGCGGGACGGGTGAGCAGTTCTTC. Encoded protein: CAISEGSSGTGEQFF.

The CDR3 region has the DNA TGTGCCAGTAGTACTAACCACAGGGGGCTTAACGAGCAGTACTTC. It specifies CASSTNHRGLNEQYF. The gene calls are TRBV19 and TRBJ2-7; TRBD1 aligns across 9 bases. The CDR3 length is 15 residues. Trimming removed 4 bases from V and 5 bases from J; junction bases left unmatched: 9. CDR1 is LNHDA and CDR2 is SQIVND in the germline V gene (reference sequence).

V is TRBV6-5 and J is TRBJ1-2; unclear D gene. The CDR3 length is 12 residues. Trimming cost V 3 bases and J 8 bases, with 10 bases left between them. The V gene's germline CDR1 is MNHEY and CDR2 SVGAGI. Here the CDR3 reads CASSYTGSGYTF. The CDR3 DNA sequence: TGTGCCAGCAGTTATACGGGCTCAGGCTACACCTTC.

The chain carries TRBV7-2 and TRBJ2-3; D is possibly TRBD1 (7 bases). The CDR3 runs to 15 residues. Germline V lookup: CDR1 SGHTA, CDR2 FQGNSA. Trimming left V 5 bases short and J 5 bases short, with 17 bases between. Here the CDR3 reads CASSPQTGTVDTQYF. CDR3 bases: TGTGCCAGCAGCCCACAGACAGGGACTGTAGATACGCAGTATTTT.

This chain links TRBV6-1 with TRBJ1-1, with 8 bases fitting TRBD1. The CDR3 totals 14 residues. V was clipped by 2 bases and J by 3 bases; unmatched bases: 2. From germline, CDR1 is MNHNS and CDR2 SASEGT. The CDR3 here is CASSEPGGHTEAFF. The CDR3 DNA sequence: TGTGCCAGCAGTGAACCAGGGGGCCACACTGAAGCTTTCTTT.